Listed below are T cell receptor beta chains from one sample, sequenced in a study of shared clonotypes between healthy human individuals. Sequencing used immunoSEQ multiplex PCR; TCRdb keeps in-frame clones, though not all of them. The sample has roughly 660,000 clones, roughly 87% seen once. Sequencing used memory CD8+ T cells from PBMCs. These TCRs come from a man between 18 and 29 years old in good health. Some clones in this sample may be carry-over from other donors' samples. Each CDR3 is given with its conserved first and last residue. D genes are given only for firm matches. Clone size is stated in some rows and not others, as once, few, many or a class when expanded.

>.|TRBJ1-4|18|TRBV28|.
CASSSRPLKNRVQEKLFF
TGTGCCAGCAGTTCCAGGCCCCTCAAAAACAGGGTTCAGGAAAAACTGTTTTTT
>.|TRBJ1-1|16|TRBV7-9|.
CASTRSGGGMNTEAFF
TGTGCCAGCACCCGGTCGGGAGGGGGAATGAACACTGAAGCTTTCTTT
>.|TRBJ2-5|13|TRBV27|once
CASSLTHRETQYF
TGTGCCAGCAGTTTAACCCATCGGGAGACCCAGTACTTC
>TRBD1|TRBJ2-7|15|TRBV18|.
CASSPRDRGRYEQYF
TGTGCCAGCTCACCACGCGACAGGGGGCGTTACGAGCAGTACTTC
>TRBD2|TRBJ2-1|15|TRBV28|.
CASREAGGPVNEQFF
TGTGCCAGCAGAGAGGCGGGAGGGCCTGTTAATGAGCAGTTCTTC
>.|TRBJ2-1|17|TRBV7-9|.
CASSFPSAGSSYNEQFF
TGTGCCAGCAGCTTTCCTAGCGCGGGGAGCTCCTACAATGAGCAGTTCTTC
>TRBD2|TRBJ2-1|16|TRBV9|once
CASYTGLAGSYNEQFF
TGTGCCAGCTATACCGGACTAGCGGGATCCTACAATGAGCAGTTCTTC
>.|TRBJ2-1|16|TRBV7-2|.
CASSFHGGASWNEQFF
TGTGCCAGCAGCTTCCATGGCGGGGCTAGTTGGAATGAGCAGTTCTTC
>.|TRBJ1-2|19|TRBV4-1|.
CASSQVPGLELFGVYGYTF
TGCGCCAGCAGCCAAGTCCCGGGACTGGAACTTTTTGGTGTCTATGGCTACACCTTC
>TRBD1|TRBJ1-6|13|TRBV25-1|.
CASYGGGNSPLHF
TGTGCCTCCTATGGAGGGGGCAATTCACCCCTCCACTTT
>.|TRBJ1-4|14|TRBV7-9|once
CASSPDLGNEKLFF
TGTGCCAGCAGCCCCGATTTGGGTAATGAAAAACTGTTTTTT
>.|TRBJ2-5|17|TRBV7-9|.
CASRLARGLRGQETQYF
TGTGCCAGCAGGCTCGCCAGGGGGCTGCGGGGGCAAGAGACCCAGTACTTC
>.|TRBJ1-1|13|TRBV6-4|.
CASSDSAGTEAFF
TGTGCCAGCAGTGACTCGGCGGGCACTGAAGCTTTCTTT
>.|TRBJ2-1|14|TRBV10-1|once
CASSPRGAGNEQFF
TGCGCCAGCAGCCCCAGGGGGGCCGGCAATGAGCAGTTCTTC
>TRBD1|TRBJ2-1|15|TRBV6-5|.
CASSYYLTGGGEQFF
TGTGCCAGCAGTTACTATCTGACAGGGGGCGGTGAGCAGTTCTTC
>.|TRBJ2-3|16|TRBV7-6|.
CASSLERAPSTDTQYF
TGTGCCAGCAGCTTAGAACGGGCGCCTAGCACAGATACGCAGTATTTT
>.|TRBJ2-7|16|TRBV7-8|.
CASSPSRNNLAYEQYF
TGTGCCAGCAGCCCCAGTCGAAACAACCTCGCTTACGAGCAGTACTTC
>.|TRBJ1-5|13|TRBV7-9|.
CASSSGSGQPQHF
TGTGCCAGCAGCTCAGGGTCGGGTCAGCCCCAGCATTTT
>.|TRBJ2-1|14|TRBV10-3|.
CAISPLVRYNEQFF
TGTGCCATCAGTCCGTTGGTTAGGTACAATGAGCAGTTCTTC
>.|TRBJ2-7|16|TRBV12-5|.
CASGLVNPGSSYEQYF
TGTGCTAGTGGTTTGGTAAACCCCGGGAGCTCCTACGAGCAGTACTTC
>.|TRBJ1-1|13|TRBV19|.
CASSIDPGTEAFF
TGTGCCAGTAGTATAGATCCGGGTACTGAAGCTTTCTTT
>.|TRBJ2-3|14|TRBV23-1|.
CASLITGRTDTQYF
TGCGCCAGCCTGATTACGGGGCGCACAGATACGCAGTATTTT
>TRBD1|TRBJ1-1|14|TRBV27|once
CASRERTGGTEAFF
TGTGCCAGCAGAGAGAGGACAGGGGGCACTGAAGCTTTCTTT
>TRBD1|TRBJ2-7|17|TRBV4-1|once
CASSQDPETGSTYEQYF
TGCGCCAGCAGCCAAGATCCAGAGACAGGGAGTACCTACGAGCAGTACTTC
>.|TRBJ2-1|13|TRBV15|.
CATSRGRRDEQFF
TGTGCCACCAGCAGAGGACGACGGGATGAGCAGTTCTTC
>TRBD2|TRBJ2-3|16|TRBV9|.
CASSVARGLAGDTQYF
TGTGCCAGCAGCGTAGCTAGGGGACTAGCGGGAGATACGCAGTATTTT
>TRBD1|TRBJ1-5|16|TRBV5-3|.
CARSPQTGGGCQPQHF
TGTGCCAGAAGCCCACAGACAGGGGGCGGTTGTCAGCCCCAGCATTTT
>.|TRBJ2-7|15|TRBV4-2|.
CASSQGADQSYEQYF
TGTGCCAGCAGCCAAGGAGCGGACCAGTCCTACGAGCAGTACTTC
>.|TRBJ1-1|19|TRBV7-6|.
CASSSRSGVVGPGNTEAFF
TGTGCCAGCAGCTCCCGATCAGGGGTGGTAGGCCCTGGCAACACTGAAGCTTTCTTT
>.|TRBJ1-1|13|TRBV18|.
CASSPAATTEAFF
TGTGCCAGCTCACCAGCGGCAACCACTGAAGCTTTCTTT
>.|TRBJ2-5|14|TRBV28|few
CASSFSGNQETQYF
TGTGCCAGCAGTTTTTCGGGGAACCAAGAGACCCAGTACTTC
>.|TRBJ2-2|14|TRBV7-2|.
CASSTRVNTGELFF
TGTGCCAGCTCTACTCGGGTGAACACCGGGGAGCTGTTTTTT
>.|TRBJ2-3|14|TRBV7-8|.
CASSPPQYTDTQYF
TGTGCCAGCAGCCCTCCCCAGTACACAGATACGCAGTATTTT
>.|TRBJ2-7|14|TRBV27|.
CASSYTTRGVEQYF
TGTGCCAGCAGTTACACCACAAGGGGGGTCGAGCAGTACTTC
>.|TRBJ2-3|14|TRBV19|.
CASSPRTQGDTQYF
TGTGCCAGTAGTCCGCGGACTCAGGGGGATACGCAGTATTTT
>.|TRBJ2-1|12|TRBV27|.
CASSGAYNEQFF
TGTGCCAGTTCTGGGGCCTACAATGAGCAGTTCTTC
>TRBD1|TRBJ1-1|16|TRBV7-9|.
CASSERTGLQNTEAFF
TGTGCCAGCAGCGAGAGGACAGGTCTACAGAACACTGAAGCTTTCTTT
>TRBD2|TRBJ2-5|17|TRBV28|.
CASSTPGTSGRRETQYF
TGTGCCAGCAGTACCCCCGGGACTAGCGGGAGGCGGGAGACCCAGTACTTC
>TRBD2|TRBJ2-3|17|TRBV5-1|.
CASSKGLAGDMTDTQYF
TGCGCCAGCAGCAAGGGACTAGCGGGAGATATGACAGATACGCAGTATTTT
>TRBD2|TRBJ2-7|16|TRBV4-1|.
CASSPMTSAGRYEQYF
TGCGCCAGCAGCCCCATGACTAGCGCCGGACGCTACGAGCAGTACTTC
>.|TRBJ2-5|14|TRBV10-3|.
CAISESSGRETQYF
TGTGCCATCAGTGAGTCGTCAGGGAGGGAGACCCAGTACTTC
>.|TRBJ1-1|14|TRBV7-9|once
CASSQTVEVTEAFF
TGTGCCAGCAGCCAGACGGTGGAGGTCACTGAAGCTTTCTTT
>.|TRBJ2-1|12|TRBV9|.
CASSGGANEQFF
TGTGCCAGCAGCGGAGGGGCCAATGAGCAGTTCTTC
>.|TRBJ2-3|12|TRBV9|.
CASSAGRDTQYF
TGTGCCAGCAGCGCTGGTCGGGATACGCAGTATTTT
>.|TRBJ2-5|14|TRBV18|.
CASSPVQGGETQYF
TGTGCCAGCTCACCAGTACAGGGAGGGGAGACCCAGTACTTC
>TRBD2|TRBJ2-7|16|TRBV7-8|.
CASSLVSGRIRYEQYF
TGTGCCAGCAGCTTAGTTAGCGGGAGGATCCGCTACGAGCAGTACTTC
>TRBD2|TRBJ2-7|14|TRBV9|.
CASSPGGGIYEQYF
TGTGCCAGCAGCCCGGGAGGGGGAATCTACGAGCAGTACTTC